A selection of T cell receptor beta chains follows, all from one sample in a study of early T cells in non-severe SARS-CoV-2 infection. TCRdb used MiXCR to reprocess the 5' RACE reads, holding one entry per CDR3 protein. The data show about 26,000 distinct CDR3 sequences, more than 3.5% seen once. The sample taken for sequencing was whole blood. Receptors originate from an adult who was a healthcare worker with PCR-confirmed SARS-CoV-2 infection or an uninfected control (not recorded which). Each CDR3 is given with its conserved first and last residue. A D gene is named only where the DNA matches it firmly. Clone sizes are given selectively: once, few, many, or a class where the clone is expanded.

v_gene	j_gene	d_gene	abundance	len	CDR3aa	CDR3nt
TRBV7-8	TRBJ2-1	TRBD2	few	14	CASSRKTSPNEQFF	TGTGCCAGCAGCCGGAAGACTAGCCCCAATGAGCAGTTCTTC
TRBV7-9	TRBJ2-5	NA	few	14	CASSYRRTQETQYF	TGTGCCAGCAGCTATCGGCGGACCCAAGAGACCCAGTACTTC
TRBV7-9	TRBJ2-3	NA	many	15	CASSLKLTSTDTQYF	TGTGCCAGCAGCTTAAAACTGACTAGCACAGATACGCAGTATTTT
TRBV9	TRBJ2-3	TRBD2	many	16	CASSVGVAGDTDTQYF	TGTGCCAGCAGCGTAGGTGTAGCGGGAGACACAGATACGCAGTATTTT
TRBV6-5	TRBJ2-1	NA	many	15	CASSLGGMTYNEQFF	TGTGCCAGCAGTTTAGGGGGTATGACGTACAATGAGCAGTTCTTC
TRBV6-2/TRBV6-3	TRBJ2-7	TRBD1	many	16	CASSYSGQGASYEQYF	TGTGCCAGCAGTTACTCCGGACAGGGGGCATCCTACGAGCAGTACTTC
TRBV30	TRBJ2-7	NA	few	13	CAWSVSTSHEQYF	TGTGCCTGGAGTGTATCTACTAGTCACGAGCAGTACTTC
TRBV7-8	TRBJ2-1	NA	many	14	CASTSPGIDSEQFF	TGTGCCAGCACCTCCCCCGGGATAGACAGTGAGCAGTTCTTC
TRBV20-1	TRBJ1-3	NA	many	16	CSARLDRSYAGNTIYF	TGCAGTGCTAGACTTGACAGGAGCTACGCTGGAAACACCATATATTTT
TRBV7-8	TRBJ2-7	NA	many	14	CASSLKLASYEQYF	TGTGCCAGCAGCTTAAAGCTGGCTTCCTACGAGCAGTACTTC
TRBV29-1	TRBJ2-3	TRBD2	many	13	CSVSTSGADTQYF	TGCAGCGTATCGACTAGCGGCGCAGATACGCAGTATTTT
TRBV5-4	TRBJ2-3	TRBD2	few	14	CASSSSGSTDTQYF	TGTGCCAGCAGCTCTAGCGGGAGCACAGATACGCAGTATTTT
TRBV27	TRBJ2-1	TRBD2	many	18	CASRPGLAGGRSYNEQFF	TGTGCCAGCAGACCGGGACTAGCGGGAGGCCGCTCCTACAATGAGCAGTTCTTC
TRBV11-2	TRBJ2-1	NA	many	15	CASSLRDFKGNEQFF	TGTGCCAGCAGCTTACGTGACTTTAAGGGGAATGAGCAGTTCTTC
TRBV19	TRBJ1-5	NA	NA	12	CASSMVGLSQHF	TGTGCCAGTAGTATGGTGGGGCTCTCCCAGCATTTT
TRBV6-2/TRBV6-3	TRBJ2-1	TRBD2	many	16	CASSYSGTSPGNEQFF	TGTGCCAGCAGTTACTCTGGGACTAGCCCCGGGAATGAGCAGTTCTTC
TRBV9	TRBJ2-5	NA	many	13	CASSRSGQETQYF	TGTGCCAGCAGCAGGTCGGGCCAAGAGACCCAGTACTTC
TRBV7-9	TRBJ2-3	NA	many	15	CASSLGQPRTDTQYF	TGTGCCAGCAGCTTAGGACAGCCCCGCACAGATACGCAGTATTTT
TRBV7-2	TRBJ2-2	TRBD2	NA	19	CASSSLPGLAGGIPGELFF	TGTGCCAGCAGCTCCTTACCGGGACTAGCGGGAGGGATTCCCGGGGAGCTGTTTTTT
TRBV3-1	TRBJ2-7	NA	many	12	CASSQFSYEQYF	TGTGCCAGCAGCCAGTTCTCCTACGAGCAGTACTTC
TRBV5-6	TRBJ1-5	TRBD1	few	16	CASSKDRGPRDQPQHF	TGTGCCAGCAGCAAAGACAGGGGGCCTAGGGATCAGCCCCAGCATTTT
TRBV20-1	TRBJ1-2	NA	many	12	CSARGQAYGYTF	TGCAGTGCTAGAGGGCAGGCTTATGGCTACACCTTC
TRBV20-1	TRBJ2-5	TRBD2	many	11	CSGGRGKTQYF	TGCAGCGGCGGGAGGGGAAAGACCCAGTACTTC
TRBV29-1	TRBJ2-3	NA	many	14	CSVVWDPSTDTQYF	TGCAGCGTTGTCTGGGATCCCTCCACAGATACGCAGTATTTT
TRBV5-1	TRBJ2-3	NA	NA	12	CASSPGLDTQYF	TGCGCCAGCAGCCCCGGCCTCGATACGCAGTATTTT
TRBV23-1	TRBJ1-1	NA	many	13	CASSQGKNTEAFF	TGCGCCAGCAGTCAAGGCAAGAACACTGAAGCTTTCTTT
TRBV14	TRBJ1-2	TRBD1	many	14	CASSPWDRGDGYTF	TGTGCCAGCAGCCCATGGGACAGGGGGGACGGCTACACCTTC
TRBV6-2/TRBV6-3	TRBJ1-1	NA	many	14	CASSYNRAGAEAFF	TGTGCCAGCAGTTACAACCGGGCTGGGGCTGAAGCTTTCTTT
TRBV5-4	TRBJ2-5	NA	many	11	CASSFHETQYF	TGTGCCAGCAGCTTCCATGAGACCCAGTACTTC
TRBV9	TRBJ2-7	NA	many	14	CASSLSTGTYEQYF	TGTGCCAGCAGCCTTTCAACTGGAACCTACGAGCAGTACTTC
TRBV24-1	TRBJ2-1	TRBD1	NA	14	CATSGDRVWGEQFF	TGTGCCACCAGTGGTGACAGGGTATGGGGTGAGCAGTTCTTC
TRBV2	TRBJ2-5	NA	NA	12	CASKRGTETQYF	TGTGCCAGCAAACGGGGAACAGAGACCCAGTACTTC
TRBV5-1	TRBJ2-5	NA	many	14	CASSLEPNQETQYF	TGCGCCAGCAGCTTGGAACCCAACCAAGAGACCCAGTACTTC
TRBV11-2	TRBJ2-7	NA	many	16	CASSPIRSPTTYEQYF	TGTGCCAGCAGCCCCATTAGGAGCCCCACTACCTACGAGCAGTACTTC
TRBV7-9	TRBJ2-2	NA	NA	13	CASRVPGAGELFF	TGTGCCAGCAGGGTCCCAGGCGCCGGGGAGCTGTTTTTT
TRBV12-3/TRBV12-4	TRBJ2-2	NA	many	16	CASSFGLASNTGELFF	TGTGCCAGCAGTTTCGGGCTAGCGTCGAACACCGGGGAGCTGTTTTTT
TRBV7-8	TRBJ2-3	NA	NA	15	CASSRTGRYTDTQYF	TGTGCCAGCAGCCGCACGGGACGGTACACAGATACGCAGTATTTT
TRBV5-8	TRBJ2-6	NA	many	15	CASSFLSSGANVLTF	TGTGCCAGCAGCTTTCTAAGCTCTGGGGCCAACGTCCTGACTTTC
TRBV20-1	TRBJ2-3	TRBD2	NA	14	CSTALAGAPDTQYF	TGCAGCACGGCTTTAGCGGGAGCCCCAGATACGCAGTATTTT
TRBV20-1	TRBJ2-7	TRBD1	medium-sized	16	CSASPGTGDERYEQYF	TGCAGTGCTAGTCCCGGGACAGGGGATGAGCGCTACGAGCAGTACTTC
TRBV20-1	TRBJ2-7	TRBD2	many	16	CSADKGLAGESYEQYF	TGCAGTGCCGACAAGGGACTAGCGGGAGAGTCCTACGAGCAGTACTTC
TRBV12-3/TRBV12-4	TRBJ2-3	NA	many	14	CASSFRQGTDTQYF	TGTGCCAGCAGTTTTAGGCAGGGCACAGATACGCAGTATTTT
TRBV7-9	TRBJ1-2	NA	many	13	CASSLNALYGYTF	TGTGCCAGCAGCTTAAACGCCTTATATGGCTACACCTTC
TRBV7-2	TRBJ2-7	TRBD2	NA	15	CASSPTSGRVSEQYF	TGTGCCAGCAGCCCTACTAGCGGGAGGGTCTCCGAGCAGTACTTC
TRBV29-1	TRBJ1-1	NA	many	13	CSVGGGWNTEAFF	TGCAGCGTTGGTGGAGGGTGGAACACTGAAGCTTTCTTT
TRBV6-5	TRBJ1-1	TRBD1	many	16	CASRRATGPSGFEAFF	TGTGCCAGCAGACGCGCGACAGGGCCCAGCGGGTTTGAAGCTTTCTTT
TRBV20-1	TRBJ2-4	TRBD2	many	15	CSASRLAGGLNIQYF	TGCAGTGCTAGTCGACTAGCGGGAGGGCTCAACATTCAGTACTTC
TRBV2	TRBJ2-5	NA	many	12	CASSEGGETQYF	TGTGCCAGCAGTGAAGGGGGGGAGACCCAGTACTTC
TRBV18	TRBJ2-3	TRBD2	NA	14	CASSPAGESDTQYF	TGTGCCAGCTCACCAGCGGGAGAATCAGATACGCAGTATTTT
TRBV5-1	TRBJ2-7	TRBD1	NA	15	CASSLEGQGTYEQYF	TGCGCCAGCAGCTTGGAAGGACAGGGGACCTACGAGCAGTACTTC
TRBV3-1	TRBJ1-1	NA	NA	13	CASSPPGAGEAFF	TGTGCCAGCAGCCCCCCCGGGGCAGGTGAAGCTTTCTTT
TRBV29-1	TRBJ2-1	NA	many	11	CSGGRFNEQFF	TGCAGCGGGGGACGCTTCAATGAGCAGTTCTTC
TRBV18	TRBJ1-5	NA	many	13	CASSRDGLEPQHF	TGTGCCAGCTCGCGGGACGGCTTGGAGCCCCAGCATTTT
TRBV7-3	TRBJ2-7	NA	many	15	CASSLDSSQNYEQYF	TGTGCCAGCAGCTTAGATAGCTCCCAGAACTACGAGCAGTACTTC
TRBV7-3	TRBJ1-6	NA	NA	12	CASSTGNSPLHF	TGTGCCAGCAGCACAGGGAATTCACCCCTCCACTTT
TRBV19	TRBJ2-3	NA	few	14	CASRQRQFTDTQYF	TGTGCCAGTAGGCAAAGACAGTTCACAGATACGCAGTATTTT
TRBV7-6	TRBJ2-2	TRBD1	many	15	CASSLGYTGVGELFF	TGTGCCAGCAGCTTAGGATACACAGGGGTTGGGGAGCTGTTTTTT